This TCR beta chain appears in the sequencing data of a study of blood T cell repertoires in COVID-19. Study-wide background: COVID-19 samples, acute and convalescent, were from the United States, Italy and Spain.

Followed over time, Seattle patients had been enrolled while infection was active. Trimming removed 2 bases from V and 3 bases from J; junction bases left unmatched: 11. This CDR3 contains 18 residues. Germline CDR1 and CDR2: SGHTA and FQGNSA. Here immunoSEQ multiplex PCR was the method, and the copy in TCRdb shows in-frame clones only, minus some. Here the sample spans about 12,000 clones, 72% being singletons. The sequence came from a man in his fifties or sixties with COVID-19, enrolled during active disease. Source material: peripheral blood. This rearrangement joins TRBV7-2 to TRBJ1-1, with 11 bases lining up with TRBD1. This CDR3 reads CASSLPGQGVPDYTEAFF. In DNA, the CDR3 is TGTGCCAGCAGCTTACCGGGACAGGGGGTTCCGGATTACACTGAAGCTTTCTTT.